Reported below is one TCR beta chain. There is no known antigen for this receptor. Within one base of it there is no much larger clone, and no base qualities were kept. V drops 4 bases and J drops 4 bases, leaving 28 bases in between. The germline V gene encodes CDR1 MNHEY and CDR2 SVGEGT. Measured from the cysteine to the phenylalanine, the CDR3 is 19 residues long. Only the CDR3 region is kept as DNA, spanning 57 bases read in frame from base 1. TCRbeta CDR3 regions were amplified from genomic DNA using the immunoSEQ Assay, a bias-controlled multiplex PCR. Turning to the authors' computational methods: The number of nucleated cells in each sample was estimated by amplification of reference gene primers within the assay. To quantify the absolute abundance of each unique TCRbeta CDR3 rearrangement, sequence reads were collapsed and filtered. For each sample, productive Simpson clonality was calculated as the square root of Simpson's diversity index over productive rearrangements. The table was pulled from immuneACCESS by TCRdb, which kept in-frame rearrangements only. Such tables lose some clones; where checked, under half of the loss comes from unresolved V genes, and the rest has no known cause. That table gives V, J and clone size, and the DNA gave D and trimming. This sample lists just over 650,000 clones; approximately 90% were detected once. Of the sample, over 0.2% falls within the top ten clones.

This record comes from a study of blood T cell repertoires in COVID-19 (dated by TCRdb to about 2020). Context from the whole study: Samples covering the acute and convalescent phases of COVID-19 were provided by collaborators in the United States, Italy and Spain. The prospective study material was composed of cDNA or gDNA derived from T cells, B-cell-depleted T cells, or PBMCs. The dataset comprised deeply sampled blood TCRbeta repertoires from subjects exposed to, actively infected with, or recovered from COVID-19. The repertoires were made available in a free public database intended to serve as a resource for research on the immune response to SARS-CoV-2. The samples were drawn from the first 160 participants of the ongoing ImmuneRACE study and from about 1,200 subjects provided by 6 global collaborators. Nearly every sample came with metadata listing a de-identified subject ID, COVID-19 status, age in years and sex. HLA class I and class II types, where available, came from metadata supplied by the sample provider rather than from assay-based typing.

What the research found in general, with its limitations: Clinical and demographic metadata were provided uncurated, with the amount varying by source and participant.

Collaborating institutions collected whole blood in K2EDTA tubes following their own protocols. For TCRbeta analysis, collaborator samples were shipped as frozen whole blood, as isolated PBMCs, or as DNA extracted from either sample type. The clonotype was recovered from a woman under 30 with acute or convalescent COVID-19. Sequenced: peripheral blood. The rearrangement joined TRBV6-2 or TRBV6-3 to TRBJ1-2; a weak D assignment points to TRBD1 (6 bases agree). CDR3 loop: CASSSPLNLQQGQFYGYTF. The bases are TGTGCCAGCAGTTCCCCACTGAACCTTCAGCAAGGACAGTTCTATGGCTACACCTTC.